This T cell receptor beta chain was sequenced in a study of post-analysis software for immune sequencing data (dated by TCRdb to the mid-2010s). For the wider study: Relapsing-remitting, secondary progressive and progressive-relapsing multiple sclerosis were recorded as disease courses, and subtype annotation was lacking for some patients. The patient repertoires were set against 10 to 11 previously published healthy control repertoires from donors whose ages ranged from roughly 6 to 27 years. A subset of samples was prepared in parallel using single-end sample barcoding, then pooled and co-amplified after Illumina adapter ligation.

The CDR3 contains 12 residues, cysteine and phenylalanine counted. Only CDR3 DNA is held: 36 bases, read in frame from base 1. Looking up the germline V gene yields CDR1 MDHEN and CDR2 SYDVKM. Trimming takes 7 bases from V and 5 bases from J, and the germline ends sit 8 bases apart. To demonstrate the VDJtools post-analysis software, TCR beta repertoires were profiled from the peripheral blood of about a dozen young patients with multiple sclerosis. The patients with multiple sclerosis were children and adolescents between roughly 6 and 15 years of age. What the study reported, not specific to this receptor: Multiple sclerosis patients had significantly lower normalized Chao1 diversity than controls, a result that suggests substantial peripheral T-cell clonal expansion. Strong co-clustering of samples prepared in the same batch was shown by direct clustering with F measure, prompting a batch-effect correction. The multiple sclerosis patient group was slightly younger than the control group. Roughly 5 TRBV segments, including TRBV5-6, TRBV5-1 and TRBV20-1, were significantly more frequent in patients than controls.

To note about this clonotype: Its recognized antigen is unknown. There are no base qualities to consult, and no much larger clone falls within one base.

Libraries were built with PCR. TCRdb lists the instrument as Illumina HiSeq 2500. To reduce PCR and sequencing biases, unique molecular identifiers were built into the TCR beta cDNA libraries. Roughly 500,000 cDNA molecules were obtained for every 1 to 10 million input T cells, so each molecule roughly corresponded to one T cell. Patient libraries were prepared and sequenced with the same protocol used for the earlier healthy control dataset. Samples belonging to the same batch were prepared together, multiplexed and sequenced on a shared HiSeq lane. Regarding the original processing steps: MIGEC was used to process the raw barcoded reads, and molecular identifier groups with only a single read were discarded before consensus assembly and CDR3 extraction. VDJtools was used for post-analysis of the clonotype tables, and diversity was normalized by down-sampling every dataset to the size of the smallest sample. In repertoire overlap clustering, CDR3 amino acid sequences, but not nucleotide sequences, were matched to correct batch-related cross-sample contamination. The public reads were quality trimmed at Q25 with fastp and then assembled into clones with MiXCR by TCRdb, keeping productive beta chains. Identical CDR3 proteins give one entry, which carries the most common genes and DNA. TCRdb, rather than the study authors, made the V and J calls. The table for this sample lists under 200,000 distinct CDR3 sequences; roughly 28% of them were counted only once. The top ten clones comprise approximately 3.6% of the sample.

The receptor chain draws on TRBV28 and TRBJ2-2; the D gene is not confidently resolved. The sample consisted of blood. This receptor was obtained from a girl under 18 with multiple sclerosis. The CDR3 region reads CASNLGTGELFF. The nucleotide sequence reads TGTGCCAGCAATTTGGGTACCGGGGAGCTGTTTTTT. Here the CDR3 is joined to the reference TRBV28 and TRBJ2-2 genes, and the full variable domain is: DVKVTQSSRYLVKRTGEKVFLECVQDMDHENMFWYRQDPGLGLRLIYFSYDVKMKEKGDIPEGYSVSREKKERFSLILESASTNQTSMYLCASNLGTGELFFGEGSRLTVL.